The subject of this entry is one TCR beta chain. This clone occurred many times. This clone's antigen is unknown. No much larger clonotype is one base removed from it; base qualities were not supplied. Taken from the germline V gene, the CDR1 and CDR2 loops are LGHNA and YNFKEQ. The germline ends are 21 bases apart after V is trimmed by 3 bases and J by 2 bases. Counted from cysteine to phenylalanine, this CDR3 has 18 amino acids. Of all the DNA, just the CDR3 is kept, 54 bases in frame from base 1. Participants in the prospective study were aged roughly 18 to 100 years, lived in under 30 United States geographic areas, and enrolled through a virtual design. In the prospective study, cohorts were assigned on the basis of participant-reported clinical history obtained from a screening survey and a study questionnaire. Exposed participants were defined as having been in contact with someone with a PCR-confirmed or clinician-diagnosed COVID-19 case within 2 weeks of study entry. In the prospective study, mobile phlebotomists collected whole blood, serum and a nasopharyngeal or oropharyngeal swab from each participant. Over an approximately 2-month period, participants in the prospective study had the option of providing additional blood draws and questionnaires. Before DNA extraction, prospective study blood samples were shipped either frozen or at room temperature.

The sample belongs to a study of blood T cell repertoires in COVID-19 (dated by TCRdb to between 2020 and 2021). About the full investigation: The collaborator samples originated in the United States, Italy and Spain and spanned the acute and convalescent phases of COVID-19. Where available, HLA class I and class II types were taken from metadata supplied by the sample provider and were not determined by assay-based typing. The prospective study material was composed of cDNA or gDNA derived from T cells, B-cell-depleted T cells, or PBMCs. The repertoires were released in a freely available public database meant as a resource for research on the immune response to SARS-CoV-2. The dataset comprised deeply sampled blood TCRbeta repertoires from subjects exposed to, actively infected with, or recovered from COVID-19. Samples came from the ongoing ImmuneRACE study (first 160 participants) plus 1,254 subjects from 6 global collaborators. The sample metadata nearly always contained a de-identified subject ID, COVID-19 status, age in years and sex. Broader findings and caveats from the paper: The amount of clinical and demographic metadata varied by source and participant and was provided uncurated.

TCRbeta CDR3 regions were amplified from genomic DNA by means of the immunoSEQ Assay, a bias-controlled multiplex PCR. The source study handled its data this way. The number of nucleated cells in each sample was estimated from the amplification of reference gene primers within the assay. Sequence reads were collapsed and filtered to measure the absolute abundance of every unique TCRbeta CDR3 rearrangement. For each sample, productive Simpson clonality was calculated as the square root of Simpson's diversity index across productive rearrangements. The source is immuneACCESS, and TCRdb retained only in-frame sequences with V and J called. Part of the clones is not carried over; for the studies checked, unresolved V genes explain less than half of this, and the remainder is unexplained. V and J calls and clone size are copied from that table; D and trimming were computed from the DNA. Recorded for this sample are more than 300,000 clones; more than 90% of them occurred a single time. 3.9% of the sample is taken by the ten largest.

Input material: PBMCs or T cells enriched from blood (not recorded which). Recombination connected TRBV4-2 to TRBJ2-3, with TRBD2 tentatively as D gene (6 bases match). This sequence was found in a woman in her 30s who had been exposed to COVID-19. The nucleotide sequence is given as TGTGCCAGCAGCCAGATTCTAAGGAGGGGCAGTTACACAGATACGCAGTATTTT. This translates into CASSQILRRGSYTDTQYF.